The 14 T cell receptor beta chains presented below share a single source sample, sequenced in a study of T cell responses to AZD1222 COVID-19 vaccine. The table came from immunoSEQ multiplex PCR; TCRdb's copy has only in-frame clones and leaves some out. The sample holds tens of thousands of clones, 60% to 80% seen once. Sequences were derived from peripheral blood, sampled on day 0 of AZD1222 vaccination. Receptor source: an adult in good health.

The chain combines TRBV27 with TRBJ2-7; either TRBD1 or TRBD2 may fit D (6 bases each). Trimming removed 4 bases from V and 7 bases from J, with 20 bases in between. The CDR3 runs 15 residues. Germline V gene data show CDR1 as MNHEY and CDR2 as SMNVEV (reference sequence). The CDR3 DNA follows: TGTGCCAGCAGTTCCTGGACGGGGGCAGTTGAGGAGCAGTACTTC. Its translation is CASSSWTGAVEEQYF.

The J gene is TRBJ1-4, the V gene TRBV5-6; D uncertain. The CDR3 is 15 amino acids. Looked up from germline, CDR1 is SGHDT and CDR2 is YYEEEE. The V gene lost 3 bases and the J gene lost 8 bases, with 17 bases spanning the gap. CDR3 in DNA: TGTGCCAGCAGCTCTTTGGCAGTGGTCGAGGAAAAACTGTTTTTT. Translating gives CASSSLAVVEEKLFF.

This sequence joins TRBV21-1 and TRBJ2-7; the table's D call, TRBD1, was not checked against the DNA. TRBV21-1 is a known pseudogene. This CDR3 contains 19 residues. The CDR3 loop reads CARFTLMHRRDIPSYEQYF. The CDR3 nucleotides are TGTGCCAGATTTACCTTAATGCACAGAAGGGACATACCCTCCTACGAGCAGTACTTC.

The genes are TRBV14 and TRBJ1-1, with D hard to call. This CDR3 spans 14 amino acids. Trimming left V 1 base short and J 4 bases short, with 10 bases between. Germline CDR1 reads SGHDN; CDR2 reads FVKESK. In DNA form, the CDR3 reads TGTGCCAGCAGCCAAGTGCGAGTAAGCACTGAAGCTTTCTTT. Translated: CASSQVRVSTEAFF.

Here the CDR3 DNA reads TGTGCCAGCAGCTTACAACTAGAAAACATTCAGTACTTC. It translates to CASSLQLENIQYF. The gene calls are TRBV4-2 and TRBJ2-4, with D tentatively TRBD2 (5 bases). The CDR3 contains 13 residues. V was trimmed by 5 bases and J by 5 bases, leaving 10 bases between them. Germline V lookup: CDR1 LGHNA, CDR2 YNFKEQ.

This clone came up once. This rearrangement joins TRBV7-9 to TRBJ1-2; 8 bases match TRBD1. Germline values: CDR1 SEHNR, CDR2 FQNEAQ (reference sequence). After removal of 4 bases from V and 2 bases from J, the junction contained 12 bases not matched to a gene. This CDR3 region has 17 residues. DNA for the CDR3: TGTGCCAGCAGCTCGACCCGGACAGGGAGTAAGAACTATGGCTACACCTTC. Its protein is CASSSTRTGSKNYGYTF.

V and J are TRBV11-2 and TRBJ2-4; 8 bases match TRBD1. Trimming cost V 2 bases and J 6 bases; bases outside gene matches: 15. Germline lookup yields CDR1 SGHAT and CDR2 FQNNGV. This CDR3 comprises 18 residues. The DNA of the CDR3 is TGTGCCAGCAGCTTATTGTTCCGACAGGGGAGGATGAGAAACATTCAGTACTTC. Translation: CASSLLFRQGRMRNIQYF.

The chain carries TRBV7-2 and TRBJ2-3; 10 nucleotides line up with TRBD2. This CDR3 has 15 amino acids. After removal of 4 bases from V and 8 bases from J, the junction contained 9 bases not matched to a gene. Germline values: CDR1 SGHTA, CDR2 FQGNSA. DNA for the CDR3: TGTGCCAGCAGCTCCATCCTAGCGGGAGACGGTACGCAGTATTTT. As protein: CASSSILAGDGTQYF.

This rearrangement joins TRBV2 to TRBJ1-1; 9 bases match TRBD1. Germline V gene data show CDR1 as SNHLY and CDR2 as FYNNEI. This CDR3 is built from 14 residues. Trimming took 3 bases from V and 3 from J; bases not matched to a gene: 2. CDR3 nucleotide sequence: TGTGCCAGCAGTGAGACAGGGGGAGACACTGAAGCTTTCTTT. Translating it yields CASSETGGDTEAFF.

This chain links TRBV19 with TRBJ2-2; maybe TRBD2 (6 bases). Germline V gene data show CDR1 as LNHDA and CDR2 as SQIVND (reference sequence). V lost 10 bases and J 0 bases, leaving 21 bases between the germline ends. This CDR3 has 17 residues. CDR3 DNA sequence: TGTGCCACCCTACGGCGGGGCGCAGTAACGAACACCGGGGAGCTGTTTTTT. Protein: CATLRRGAVTNTGELFF. Drawing the rest from reference TRBV19 and TRBJ2-2, the complete variable domain is DGGITQSPKYLFRKEGQNVTLSCEQNLNHDAMYWYRQDPGQGLRLIYYSQIVNDFQKGDIAEGYSVSREKKESFPLTVTSAQKNPTAFYLCATLRRGAVTNTGELFFGEGSRLTVL.

This clone was detected only a few times. V is TRBV5-5 and J is TRBJ1-5; D not certain. CDR1 SGHKS and CDR2 YYEKEE come from the germline V gene (reference sequence). CDR3 length: 14 amino acids. V lost 2 bases and J lost 6, with 12 bases in between. Here the CDR3 reads CASSFRHQSQPQHF. CDR3 sequence (DNA): TGTGCCAGCAGCTTTAGACATCAATCTCAGCCCCAGCATTTT.

This clone was counted between two and nine times. The chain links TRBV5-4 to TRBJ1-1, with D hard to call. The V and J ends lost 2 bases and 0 bases respectively, with 5 bases between them. Germline loops: CDR1 SGHNT, CDR2 YYREEE (reference sequence). The CDR3 loop spans 13 amino acids. The CDR3 loop reads CASSLQMNTEAFF. The CDR3 nucleotides are TGTGCCAGCAGCTTACAGATGAACACTGAAGCTTTCTTT.

The chain has TRBV7-9 and TRBJ1-4; the D is unclear. Germline values: CDR1 SEHNR, CDR2 FQNEAQ (reference sequence). V lost 1 base to trimming and J lost 0 bases, with 9 bases between them. The CDR3 runs 16 residues. The CDR3 region is CASSLGTGTTNEKLFF. The CDR3, as DNA: TGTGCCAGCAGCTTAGGGACGGGGACAACTAATGAAAAACTGTTTTTT.

This rearrangement joins TRBV5-5 to TRBJ2-7; no firm D call. This CDR3 comprises 11 residues. Germline CDR1 and CDR2: SGHKS and YYEKEE (reference sequence). Between the trimmed V and J ends, which lost 3 bases and 0 bases, there was a span of 1 base. The CDR3 DNA reads as TGTGCCAGCAGCTACTCCTACGAGCAGTACTTC. It yields the protein CASSYSYEQYF.